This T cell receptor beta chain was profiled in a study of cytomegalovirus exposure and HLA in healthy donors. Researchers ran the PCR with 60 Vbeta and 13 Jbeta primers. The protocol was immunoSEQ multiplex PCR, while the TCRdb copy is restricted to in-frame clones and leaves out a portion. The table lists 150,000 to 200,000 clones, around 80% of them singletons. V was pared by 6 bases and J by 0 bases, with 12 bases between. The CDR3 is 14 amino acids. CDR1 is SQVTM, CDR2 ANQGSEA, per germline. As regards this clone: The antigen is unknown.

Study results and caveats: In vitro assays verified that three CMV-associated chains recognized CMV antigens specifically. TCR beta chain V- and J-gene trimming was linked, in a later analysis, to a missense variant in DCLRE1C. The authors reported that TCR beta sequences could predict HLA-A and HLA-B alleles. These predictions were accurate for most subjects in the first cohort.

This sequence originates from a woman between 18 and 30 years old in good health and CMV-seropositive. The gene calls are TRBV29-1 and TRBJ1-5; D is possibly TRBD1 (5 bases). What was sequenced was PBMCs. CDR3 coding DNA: TGCAGCGTCGGGGGTGGAGGTAGCAATCAGCCCCAGCATTTT. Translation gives CSVGGGGSNQPQHF.